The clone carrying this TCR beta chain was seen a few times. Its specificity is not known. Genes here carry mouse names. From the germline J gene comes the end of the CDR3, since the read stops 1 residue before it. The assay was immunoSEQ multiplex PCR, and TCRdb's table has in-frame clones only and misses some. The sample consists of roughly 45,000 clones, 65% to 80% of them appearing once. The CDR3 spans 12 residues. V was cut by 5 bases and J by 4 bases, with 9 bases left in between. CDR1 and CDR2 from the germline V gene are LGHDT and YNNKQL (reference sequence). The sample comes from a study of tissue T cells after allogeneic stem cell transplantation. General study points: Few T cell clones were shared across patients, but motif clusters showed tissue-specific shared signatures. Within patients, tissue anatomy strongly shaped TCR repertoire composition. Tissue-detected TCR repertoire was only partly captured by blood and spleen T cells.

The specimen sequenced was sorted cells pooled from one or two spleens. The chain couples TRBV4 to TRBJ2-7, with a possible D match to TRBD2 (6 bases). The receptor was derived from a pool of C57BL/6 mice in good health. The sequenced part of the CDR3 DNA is TGTGCCAGCAGCCATACTGGGTATGAACAGTAC. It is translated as CASSHTGYEQY. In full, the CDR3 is CASSHTGYEQYF.